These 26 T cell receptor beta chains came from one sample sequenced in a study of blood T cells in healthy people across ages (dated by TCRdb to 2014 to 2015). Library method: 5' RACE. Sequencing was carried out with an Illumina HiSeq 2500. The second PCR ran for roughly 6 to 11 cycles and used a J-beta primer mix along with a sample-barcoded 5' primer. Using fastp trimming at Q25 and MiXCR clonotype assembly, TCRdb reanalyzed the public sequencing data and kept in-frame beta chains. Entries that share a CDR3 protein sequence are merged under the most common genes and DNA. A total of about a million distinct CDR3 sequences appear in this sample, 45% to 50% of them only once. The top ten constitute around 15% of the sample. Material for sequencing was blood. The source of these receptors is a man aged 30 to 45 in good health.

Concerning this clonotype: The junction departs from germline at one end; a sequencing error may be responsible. The CDR3 sequence is CASSLGQGAQLNYGNTF. The CDR3 DNA follows: TGTGCCAGCAGCTTGGGACAGGGGGCCCAACTTAACTATGGCAACACCTTC. The chain couples TRBV7-2 to TRBJ1-2; TRBD1 matches at 12 bases. CDR3 length equals 17 residues. Germline V lookup: CDR1 SGHTA, CDR2 FQGNSA.

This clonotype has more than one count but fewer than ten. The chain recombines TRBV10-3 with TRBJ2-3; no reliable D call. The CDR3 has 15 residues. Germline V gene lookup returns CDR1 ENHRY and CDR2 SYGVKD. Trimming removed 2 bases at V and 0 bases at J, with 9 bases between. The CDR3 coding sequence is TGTGCCATCAGTGAGGAAAGACGGAGCACAGATACGCAGTATTTT. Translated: CAISEERRSTDTQYF.

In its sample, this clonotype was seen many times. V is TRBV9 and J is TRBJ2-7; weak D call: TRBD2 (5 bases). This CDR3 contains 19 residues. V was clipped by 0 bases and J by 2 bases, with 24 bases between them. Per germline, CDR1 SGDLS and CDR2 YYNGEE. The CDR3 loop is CASSVASQIGADGAYEQYF. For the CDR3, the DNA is TGTGCCAGCAGCGTAGCCTCGCAGATAGGTGCCGACGGGGCCTACGAGCAGTACTTC.

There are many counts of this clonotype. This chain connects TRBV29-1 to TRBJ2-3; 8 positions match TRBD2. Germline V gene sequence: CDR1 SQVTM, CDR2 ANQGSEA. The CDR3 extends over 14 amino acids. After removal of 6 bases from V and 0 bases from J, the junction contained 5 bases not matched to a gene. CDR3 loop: CSVEGLGSTDTQYF. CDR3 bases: TGCAGCGTGGAGGGACTAGGGAGCACAGATACGCAGTATTTT.

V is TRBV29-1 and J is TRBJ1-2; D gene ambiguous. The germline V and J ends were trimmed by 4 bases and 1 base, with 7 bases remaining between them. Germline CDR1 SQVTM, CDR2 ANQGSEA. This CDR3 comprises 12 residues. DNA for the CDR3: TGCAGCGTTGTTGCCAGTAACTATGGCTACACCTTC. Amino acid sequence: CSVVASNYGYTF.

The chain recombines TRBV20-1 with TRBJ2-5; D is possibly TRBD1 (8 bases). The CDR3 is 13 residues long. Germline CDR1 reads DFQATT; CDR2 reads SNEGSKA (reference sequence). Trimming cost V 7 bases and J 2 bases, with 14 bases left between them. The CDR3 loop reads CSGIQGGQETQYF. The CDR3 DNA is TGCAGTGGAATACAGGGGGGGCAAGAGACCCAGTACTTC.

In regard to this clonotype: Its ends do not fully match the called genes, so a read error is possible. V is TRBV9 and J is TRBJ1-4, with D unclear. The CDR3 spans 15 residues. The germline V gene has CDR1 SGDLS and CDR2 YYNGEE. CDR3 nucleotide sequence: TGTGCCAGCAGCGTAGGACACTCAACTAATGCAAAACTGTTTTTT. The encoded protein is CASSVGHSTNAKLFF.

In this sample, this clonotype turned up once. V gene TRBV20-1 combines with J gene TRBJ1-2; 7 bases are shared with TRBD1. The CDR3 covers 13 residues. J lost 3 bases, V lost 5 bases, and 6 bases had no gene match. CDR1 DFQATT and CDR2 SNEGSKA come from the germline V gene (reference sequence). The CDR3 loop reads CSAPGQGDYGYTF. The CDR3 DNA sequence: TGCAGTGCTCCCGGGCAGGGGGACTATGGCTACACCTTC.

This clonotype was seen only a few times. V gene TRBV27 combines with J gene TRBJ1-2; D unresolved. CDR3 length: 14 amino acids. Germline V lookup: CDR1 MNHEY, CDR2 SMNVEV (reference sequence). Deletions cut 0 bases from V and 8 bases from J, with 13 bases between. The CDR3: CASSLSGRLRGYTF. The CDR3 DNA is TGTGCCAGCAGTTTATCGGGGAGACTCAGGGGCTACACCTTC.

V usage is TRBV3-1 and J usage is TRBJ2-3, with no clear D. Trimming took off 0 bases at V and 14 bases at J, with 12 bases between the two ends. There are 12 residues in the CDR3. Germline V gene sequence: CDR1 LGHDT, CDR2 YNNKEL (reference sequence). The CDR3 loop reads CASSQERLGRYF. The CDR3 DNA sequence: TGTGCCAGCAGCCAAGAACGCCTCGGACGGTATTTT.

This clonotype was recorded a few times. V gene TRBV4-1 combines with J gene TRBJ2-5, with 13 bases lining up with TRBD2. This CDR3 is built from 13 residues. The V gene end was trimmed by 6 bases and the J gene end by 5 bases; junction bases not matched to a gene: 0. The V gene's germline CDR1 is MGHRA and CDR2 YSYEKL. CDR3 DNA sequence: TGCGCCAGCAGGACTAGCGGGGGGGAGACCCAGTACTTC. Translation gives CASRTSGGETQYF.

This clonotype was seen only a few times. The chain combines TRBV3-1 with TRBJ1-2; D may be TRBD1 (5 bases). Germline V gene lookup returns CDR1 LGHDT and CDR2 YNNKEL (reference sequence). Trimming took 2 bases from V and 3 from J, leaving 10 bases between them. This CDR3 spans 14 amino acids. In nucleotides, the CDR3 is TGTGCCAGCAGCCAACAACGGGGGTACTATGGCTACACCTTC. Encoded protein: CASSQQRGYYGYTF.

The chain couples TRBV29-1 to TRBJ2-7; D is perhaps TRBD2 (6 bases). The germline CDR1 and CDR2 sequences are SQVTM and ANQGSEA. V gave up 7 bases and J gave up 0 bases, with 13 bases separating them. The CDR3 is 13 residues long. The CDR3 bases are TGCAGCGGGCTGGGGCGGGACTCCTACGAGCAGTACTTC. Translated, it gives CSGLGRDSYEQYF.

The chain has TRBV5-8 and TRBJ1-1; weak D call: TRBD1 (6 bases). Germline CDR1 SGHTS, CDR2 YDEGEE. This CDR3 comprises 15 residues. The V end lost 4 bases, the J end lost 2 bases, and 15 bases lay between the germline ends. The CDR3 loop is CASSAAGRGNTEAFF. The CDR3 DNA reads TGTGCCAGCAGCGCGGCCGGCAGGGGAAACACTGAAGCTTTCTTT.

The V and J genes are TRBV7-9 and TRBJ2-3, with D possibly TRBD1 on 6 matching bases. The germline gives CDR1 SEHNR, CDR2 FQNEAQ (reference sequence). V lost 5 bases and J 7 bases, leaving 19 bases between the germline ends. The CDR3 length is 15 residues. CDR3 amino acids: CASSPTAVQGNTQYF. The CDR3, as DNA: TGTGCCAGCAGCCCAACAGCCGTCCAGGGGAATACGCAGTATTTT.

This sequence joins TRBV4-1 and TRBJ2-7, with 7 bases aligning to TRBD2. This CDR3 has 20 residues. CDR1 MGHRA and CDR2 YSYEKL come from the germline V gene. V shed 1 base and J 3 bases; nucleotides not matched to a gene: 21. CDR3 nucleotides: TGCGCCAGCAGCCAAGGAGGCGCCAGGGTGGCTAGCGGTTCTAACTACGAGCAGTACTTC. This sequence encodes CASSQGGARVASGSNYEQYF.

The DNA of the CDR3 is TGTGCCACCAGTGACCCGAGCTCTGGGGCCAACGTCCTGACTTTC. Protein sequence: CATSDPSSGANVLTF. The chain has TRBV24-1 and TRBJ2-6; D not resolved. From germline, CDR1 is KGHDR and CDR2 SFDVKD. Trimming left V 4 bases short and J 0 bases short, with 6 bases between. The CDR3 length is 15 residues.

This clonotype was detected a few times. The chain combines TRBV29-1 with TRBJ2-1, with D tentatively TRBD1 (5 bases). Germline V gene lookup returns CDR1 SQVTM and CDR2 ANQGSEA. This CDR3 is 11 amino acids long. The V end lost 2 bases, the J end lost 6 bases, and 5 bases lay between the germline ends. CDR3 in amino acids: CSVETGNEQFF. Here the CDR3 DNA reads TGCAGCGTTGAAACAGGCAATGAGCAGTTCTTC.

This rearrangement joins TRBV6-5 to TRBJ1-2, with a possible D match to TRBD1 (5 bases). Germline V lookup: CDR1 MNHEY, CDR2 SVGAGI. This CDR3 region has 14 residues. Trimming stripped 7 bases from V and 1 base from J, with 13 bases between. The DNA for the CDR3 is TGTGCCAGCAAGAGAGGGGTGGGTAACTATGGCTACACCTTC. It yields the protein CASKRGVGNYGYTF.

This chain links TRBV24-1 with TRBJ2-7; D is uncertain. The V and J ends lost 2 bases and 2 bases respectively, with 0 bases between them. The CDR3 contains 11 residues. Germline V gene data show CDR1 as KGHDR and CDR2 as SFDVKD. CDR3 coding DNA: TGTGCCACCAGTGATTCCTACGAGCAGTACTTC. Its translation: CATSDSYEQYF.

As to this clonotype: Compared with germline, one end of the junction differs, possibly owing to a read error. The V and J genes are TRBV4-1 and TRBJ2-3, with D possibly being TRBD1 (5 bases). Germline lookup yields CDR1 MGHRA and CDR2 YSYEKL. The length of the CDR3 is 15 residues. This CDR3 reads CASSRPAGSTGTQYF. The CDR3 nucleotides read TGCGCCAGCAGCCGTCCGGCCGGTAGCACAGGTACGCAGTATTTT.

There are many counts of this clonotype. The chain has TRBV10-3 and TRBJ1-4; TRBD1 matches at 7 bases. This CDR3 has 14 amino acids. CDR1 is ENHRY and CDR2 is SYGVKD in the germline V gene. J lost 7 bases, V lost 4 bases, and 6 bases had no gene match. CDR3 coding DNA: TGTGCCATCAGTGCGGGACAGAGGTCTGAAAAACTGTTTTTT. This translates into CAISAGQRSEKLFF.

CDR3: CASSLYGAGANYEQFF. The CDR3 DNA is TGTGCCAGCAGCTTATACGGGGCAGGGGCGAACTACGAGCAGTTCTTC. The rearrangement joins TRBV7-2 to TRBJ2-1, with D possibly TRBD1 on 6 matching bases. Germline CDR1 reads SGHTA; CDR2 reads FQGNSA. Trimming removed 2 bases at V and 10 bases at J, with 21 bases between. The CDR3 has 16 amino acids.

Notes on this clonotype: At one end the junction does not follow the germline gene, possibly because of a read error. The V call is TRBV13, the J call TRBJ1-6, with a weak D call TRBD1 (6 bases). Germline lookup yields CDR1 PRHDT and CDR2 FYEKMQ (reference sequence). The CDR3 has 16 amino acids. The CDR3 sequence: CASSLSSGDYNSPPHF. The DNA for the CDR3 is TGTGCCAGCAGCTTGTCTTCAGGGGATTATAATTCACCCCCCCACTTT. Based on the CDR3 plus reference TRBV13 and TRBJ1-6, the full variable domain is AAGVIQSPRHLIKEKRETATLKCYPIPRHDTVYWYQQGPGQDPQFLISFYEKMQSDKGSIPDRFSAQQFSDYHSELNMSSLELGDSALYFCASSLSSGDYNSPPHFGNGTRLTVT.

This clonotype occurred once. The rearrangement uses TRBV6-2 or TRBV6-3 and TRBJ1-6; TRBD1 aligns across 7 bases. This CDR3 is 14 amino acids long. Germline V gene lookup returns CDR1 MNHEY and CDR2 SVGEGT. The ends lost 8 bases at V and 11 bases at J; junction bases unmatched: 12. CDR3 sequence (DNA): TGTGCCAGCGTGTTACAGGGGCGGAATCCACCCCTCCACTTT. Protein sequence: CASVLQGRNPPLHF.

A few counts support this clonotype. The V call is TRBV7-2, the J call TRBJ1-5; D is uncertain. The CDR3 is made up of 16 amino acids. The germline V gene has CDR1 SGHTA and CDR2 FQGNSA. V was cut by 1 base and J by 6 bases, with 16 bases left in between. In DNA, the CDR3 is TGTGCCAGCAGCTTAGAGGCGGGTCCGGGGTTTCAGCCCCAGCATTTT. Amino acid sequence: CASSLEAGPGFQPQHF.